This T cell receptor (beta chain) was documented in a study of shared T cell receptors in the human thymus. Method: immunoSEQ multiplex PCR; TCRdb's copy keeps in-frame clones and lacks some. The sample contains just under 550,000 clones, about 80% of which appear only once. CDR3 length: 14 amino acids. Looked up from germline, CDR1 is MNHEY and CDR2 is SMNVEV (reference sequence). V was shortened by 8 bases and J by 1 base, with 14 bases between the two germline ends. These data also featured in a second study, about human thymus T cells. From that study: In corrective heart surgery, resections were taken, and these provided the thymus tissue.

The chain employs TRBV27 and TRBJ1-1; D may be TRBD1 (6 bases). The sequence came from a boy in the first two years of life with a congenital heart defect. Sequencing was done on a sample of thymocytes. CDR3 loop: CASRSTGRNTEAFF. CDR3 in DNA: TGTGCCAGCCGAAGTACAGGGAGGAACACTGAAGCTTTCTTT.